This T cell receptor (beta chain) emerged from a study of blood T cell repertoires in COVID-19. At the level of the study: T cells, B-cell-depleted T cells, or PBMCs provided the cDNA or gDNA that served as material.

The V gene end was trimmed by 3 bases and the J gene end by 6 bases; junction bases not matched to a gene: 8. The CDR3 contains 15 residues. Germline V CDR1 and CDR2: SEHNR, FQNEAQ (reference sequence). The repertoire was sequenced with immunoSEQ multiplex PCR; TCRdb's copy has only in-frame clones and lacks some. The sample has roughly 520,000 clones, 70% to 90% seen once. The sequencing input was PBMCs or T cells enriched from blood (not recorded which). The J gene is TRBJ2-5, the V gene TRBV7-9; TRBD2 matches 9 bases. The TCR originated in a woman aged 40 to 49 who had recovered from COVID-19. CDR3 sequence reads: CASSLASGVPKTQYF. The CDR3 nucleotides are TGTGCCAGCAGCTTGGCTAGCGGGGTCCCAAAGACCCAGTACTTC.